One and the same sample provided the 2 T cell receptor beta chains below, sequenced in a study of blood T cell repertoires in COVID-19. Generated by immunoSEQ multiplex PCR, the TCRdb table keeps only in-frame clones and is missing some. The data contain about 160,000 clones, around 90% of them seen just once; the ten biggest clones take up roughly 2.3%. The sequenced material came from peripheral blood. Receptors originate from a man between 18 and 35 years old with acute or convalescent COVID-19.

The V call is TRBV7-2, the J call TRBJ1-1, with 9 bases identical to TRBD1. Germline trimming cut 6 bases from V and 1 base from J; bases unmatched to any gene: 3. From germline, CDR1 is SGHTA and CDR2 FQGNSA. The CDR3 is 14 amino acids. In DNA, the CDR3 is TGTGCCAGCAGTTTGGGACAGGGGAACACTGAAGCTTTCTTT. Its protein product is CASSLGQGNTEAFF.

The chain carries TRBV15 and TRBJ2-7, with 8 bases aligning to TRBD1. This CDR3 region has 15 residues. Unmatched junction bases numbered 6, after V lost 1 base and J lost 4 bases. Germline CDR1 is LNHNV and CDR2 is YYDKDF (reference sequence). In nucleotides, the CDR3 is TGTGCCACCAGCAGAGTAGGACAGGGTGGATACGAGCAGTACTTC. Translation: CATSRVGQGGYEQYF.